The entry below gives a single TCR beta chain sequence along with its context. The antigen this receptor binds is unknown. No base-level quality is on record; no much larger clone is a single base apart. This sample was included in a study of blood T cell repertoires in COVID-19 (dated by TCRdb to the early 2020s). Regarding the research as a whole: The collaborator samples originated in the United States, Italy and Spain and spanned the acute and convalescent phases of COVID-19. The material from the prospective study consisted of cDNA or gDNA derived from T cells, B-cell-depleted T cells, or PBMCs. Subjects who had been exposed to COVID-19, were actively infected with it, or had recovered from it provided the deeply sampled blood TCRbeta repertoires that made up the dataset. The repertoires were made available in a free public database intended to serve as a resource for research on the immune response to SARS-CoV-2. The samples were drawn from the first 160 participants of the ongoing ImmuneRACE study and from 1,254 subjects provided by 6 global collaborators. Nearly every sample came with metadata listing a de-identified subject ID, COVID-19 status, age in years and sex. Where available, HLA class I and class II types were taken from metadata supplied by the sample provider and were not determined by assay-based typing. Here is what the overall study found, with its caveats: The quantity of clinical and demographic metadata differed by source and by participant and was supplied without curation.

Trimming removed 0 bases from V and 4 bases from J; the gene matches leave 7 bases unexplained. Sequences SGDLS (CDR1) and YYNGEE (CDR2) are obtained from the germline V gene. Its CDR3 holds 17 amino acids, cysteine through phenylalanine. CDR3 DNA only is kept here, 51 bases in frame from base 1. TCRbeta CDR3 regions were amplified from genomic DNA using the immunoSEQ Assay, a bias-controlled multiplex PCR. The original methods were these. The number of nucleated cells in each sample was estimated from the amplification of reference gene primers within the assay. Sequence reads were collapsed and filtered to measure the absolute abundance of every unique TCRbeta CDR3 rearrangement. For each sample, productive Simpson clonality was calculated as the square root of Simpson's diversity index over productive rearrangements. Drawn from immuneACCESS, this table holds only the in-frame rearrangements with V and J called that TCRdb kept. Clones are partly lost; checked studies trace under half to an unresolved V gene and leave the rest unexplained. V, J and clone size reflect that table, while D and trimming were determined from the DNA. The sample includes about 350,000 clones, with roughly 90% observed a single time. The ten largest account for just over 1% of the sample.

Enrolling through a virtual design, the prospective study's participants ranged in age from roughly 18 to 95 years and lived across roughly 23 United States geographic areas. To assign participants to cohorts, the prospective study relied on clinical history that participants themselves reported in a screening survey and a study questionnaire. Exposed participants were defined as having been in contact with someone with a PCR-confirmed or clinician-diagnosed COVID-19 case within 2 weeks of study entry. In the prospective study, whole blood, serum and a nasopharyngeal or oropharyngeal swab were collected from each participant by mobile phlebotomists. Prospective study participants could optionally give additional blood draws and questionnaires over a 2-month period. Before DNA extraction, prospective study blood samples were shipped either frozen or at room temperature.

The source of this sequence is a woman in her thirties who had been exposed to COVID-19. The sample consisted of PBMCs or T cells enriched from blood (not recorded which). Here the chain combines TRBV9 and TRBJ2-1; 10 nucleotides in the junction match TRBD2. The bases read TGTGCCAGCAGCGTAGGGCCCCCTAGCGGGGGATACAATGAGCAGTTCTTC. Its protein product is CASSVGPPSGGYNEQFF.